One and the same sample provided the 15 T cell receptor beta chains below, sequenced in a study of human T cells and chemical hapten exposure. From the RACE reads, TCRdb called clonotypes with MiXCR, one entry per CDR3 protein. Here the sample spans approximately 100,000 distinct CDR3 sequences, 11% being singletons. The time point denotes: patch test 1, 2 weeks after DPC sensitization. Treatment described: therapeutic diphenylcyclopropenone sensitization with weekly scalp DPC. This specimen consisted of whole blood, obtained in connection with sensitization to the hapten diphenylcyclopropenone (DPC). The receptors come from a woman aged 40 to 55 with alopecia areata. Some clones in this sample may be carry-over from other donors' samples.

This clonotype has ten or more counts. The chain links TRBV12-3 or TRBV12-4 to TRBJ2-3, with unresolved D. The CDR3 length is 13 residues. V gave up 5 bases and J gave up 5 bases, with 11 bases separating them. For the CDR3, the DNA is TGTGCCAGCAGTAAGACGATAAAAGATACGCAGTATTTT. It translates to CASSKTIKDTQYF.

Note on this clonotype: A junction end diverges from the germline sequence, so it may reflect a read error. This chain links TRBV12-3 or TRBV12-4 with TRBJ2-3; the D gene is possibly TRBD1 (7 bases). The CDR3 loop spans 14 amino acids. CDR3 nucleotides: TGTGCCAGCAGGGTACAGGGGAGGACAGATACGCTGTATTTT. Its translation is CASRVQGRTDTLYF.

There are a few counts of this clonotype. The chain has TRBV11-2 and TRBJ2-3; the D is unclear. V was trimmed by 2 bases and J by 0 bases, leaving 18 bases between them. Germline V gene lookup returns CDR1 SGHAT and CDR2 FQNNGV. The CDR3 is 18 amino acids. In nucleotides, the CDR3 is TGTGCCAGCAGCTTATCAGTTGGTGGGCCCCTCAGCACAGATACGCAGTATTTT. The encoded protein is CASSLSVGGPLSTDTQYF.

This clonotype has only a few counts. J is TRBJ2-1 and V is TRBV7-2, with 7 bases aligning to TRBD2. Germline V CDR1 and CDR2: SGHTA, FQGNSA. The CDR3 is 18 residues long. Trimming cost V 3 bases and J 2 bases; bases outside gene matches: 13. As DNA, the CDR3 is TGTGCCAGCAGCTTGGTACTAACTAGCGCCACGACCTACAATGAGCAGTTCTTC. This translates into CASSLVLTSATTYNEQFF.

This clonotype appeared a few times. The CDR3 nucleotides are TGTGCCAGCAGTCAGCCGGGACAGCCTGATCAGCCCCAGCATTTT. This sequence encodes CASSQPGQPDQPQHF. The chain combines TRBV27 with TRBJ1-5; 7 nucleotides agree with TRBD1. Per germline, CDR1 MNHEY and CDR2 SMNVEV (reference sequence). The CDR3 length is 15 residues. J lost 5 bases, V lost 5 bases, and 9 bases had no gene match.

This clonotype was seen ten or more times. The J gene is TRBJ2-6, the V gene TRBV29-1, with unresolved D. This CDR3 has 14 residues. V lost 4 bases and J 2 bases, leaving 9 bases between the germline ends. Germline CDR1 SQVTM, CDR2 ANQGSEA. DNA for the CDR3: TGCAGCGTTGCCAACAAGGCTGGGGCCAACGTCCTGACTTTC. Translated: CSVANKAGANVLTF.

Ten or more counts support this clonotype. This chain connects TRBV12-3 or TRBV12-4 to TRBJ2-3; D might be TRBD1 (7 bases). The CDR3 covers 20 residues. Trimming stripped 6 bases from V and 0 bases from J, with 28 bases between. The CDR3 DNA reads TGTGCCAGCAGGGCCGGTAGACAGGGACTTTCTCAGACTAGCACAGATACGCAGTATTTT. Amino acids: CASRAGRQGLSQTSTDTQYF.

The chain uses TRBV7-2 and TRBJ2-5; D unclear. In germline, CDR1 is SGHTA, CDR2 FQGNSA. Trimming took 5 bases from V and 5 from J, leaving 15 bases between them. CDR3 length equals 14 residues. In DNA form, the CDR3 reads TGTGCCAGCAGCACCGACACATATGGGGAGACCCAGTACTTC. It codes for CASSTDTYGETQYF.

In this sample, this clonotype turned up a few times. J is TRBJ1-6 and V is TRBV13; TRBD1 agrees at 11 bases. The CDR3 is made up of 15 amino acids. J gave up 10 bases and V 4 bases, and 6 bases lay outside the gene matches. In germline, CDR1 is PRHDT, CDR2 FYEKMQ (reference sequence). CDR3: CASSSRTGGGSPLHF. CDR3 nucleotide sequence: TGTGCCAGCAGCTCCCGGACAGGGGGCGGATCACCCCTCCACTTT.

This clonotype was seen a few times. The CDR3 reads CASSPLFEQPQHF. CDR3 DNA: TGTGCCAGCAGCCCCCTGTTTGAACAGCCCCAGCATTTT. The chain carries TRBV9 and TRBJ1-5; no definite D call. Trimming removed 4 bases at V and 7 bases at J, with 12 bases between. Germline V gene sequence: CDR1 SGDLS, CDR2 YYNGEE. The CDR3 has 13 amino acids.

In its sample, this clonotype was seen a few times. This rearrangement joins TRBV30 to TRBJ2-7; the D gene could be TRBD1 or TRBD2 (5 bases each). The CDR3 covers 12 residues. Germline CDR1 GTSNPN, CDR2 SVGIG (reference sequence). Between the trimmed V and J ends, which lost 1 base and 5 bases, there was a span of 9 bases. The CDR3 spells CAWSEQGDEQYF. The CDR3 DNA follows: TGTGCCTGGAGTGAGCAGGGAGACGAGCAGTACTTC.

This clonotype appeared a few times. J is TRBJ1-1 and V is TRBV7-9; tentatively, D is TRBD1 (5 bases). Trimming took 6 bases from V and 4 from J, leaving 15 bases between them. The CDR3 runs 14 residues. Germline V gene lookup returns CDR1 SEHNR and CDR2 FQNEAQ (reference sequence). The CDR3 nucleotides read TGTGCCAGCAGTCACTGGGACCTGGGCACTGAAGCTTTCTTT. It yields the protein CASSHWDLGTEAFF. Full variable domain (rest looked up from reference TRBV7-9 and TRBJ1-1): DTGVSQNPRHKITKRGQNVTFRCDPISEHNRLYWYRQTLGQGPEFLTYFQNEAQLEKSRLLSDRFSAERPKGSFSTLEIQRTEQGDSAMYLCASSHWDLGTEAFFGQGTRLTVV.

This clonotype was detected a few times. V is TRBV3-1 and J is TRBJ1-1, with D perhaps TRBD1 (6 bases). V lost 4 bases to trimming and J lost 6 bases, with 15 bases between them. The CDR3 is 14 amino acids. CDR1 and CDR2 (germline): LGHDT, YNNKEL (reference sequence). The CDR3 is CASSPSTGSPEAFF. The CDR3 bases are TGTGCCAGCAGCCCGTCCACAGGGTCACCTGAAGCTTTCTTT.

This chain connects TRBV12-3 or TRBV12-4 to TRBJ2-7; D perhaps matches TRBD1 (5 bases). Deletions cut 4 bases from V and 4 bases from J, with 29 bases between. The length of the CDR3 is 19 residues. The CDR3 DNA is TGTGCCAGCAGTTCAACAGGTCCATTGGATCAGCCGAGGAGTTACGAGCAGTACTTC. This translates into CASSSTGPLDQPRSYEQYF.

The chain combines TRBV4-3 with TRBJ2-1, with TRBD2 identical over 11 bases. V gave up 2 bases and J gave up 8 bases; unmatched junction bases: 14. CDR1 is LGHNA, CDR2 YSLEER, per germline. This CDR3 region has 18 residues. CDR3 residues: CASSQNPLLAGGGYEQFF. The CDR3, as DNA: TGCGCCAGCAGCCAAAACCCCCTGCTAGCGGGAGGAGGATATGAGCAGTTCTTC.